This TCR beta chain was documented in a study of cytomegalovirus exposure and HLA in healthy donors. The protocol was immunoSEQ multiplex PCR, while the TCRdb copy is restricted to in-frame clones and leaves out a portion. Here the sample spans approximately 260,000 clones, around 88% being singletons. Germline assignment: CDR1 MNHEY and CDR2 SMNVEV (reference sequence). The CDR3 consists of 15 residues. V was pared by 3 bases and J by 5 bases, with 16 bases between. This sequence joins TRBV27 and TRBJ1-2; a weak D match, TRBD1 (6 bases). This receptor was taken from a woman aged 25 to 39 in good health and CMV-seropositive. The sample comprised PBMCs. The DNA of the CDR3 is TGTGCCAGCAGTTTTTTAGAGGGGGATAGGTATGGCTACACCTTC. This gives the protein CASSFLEGDRYGYTF.